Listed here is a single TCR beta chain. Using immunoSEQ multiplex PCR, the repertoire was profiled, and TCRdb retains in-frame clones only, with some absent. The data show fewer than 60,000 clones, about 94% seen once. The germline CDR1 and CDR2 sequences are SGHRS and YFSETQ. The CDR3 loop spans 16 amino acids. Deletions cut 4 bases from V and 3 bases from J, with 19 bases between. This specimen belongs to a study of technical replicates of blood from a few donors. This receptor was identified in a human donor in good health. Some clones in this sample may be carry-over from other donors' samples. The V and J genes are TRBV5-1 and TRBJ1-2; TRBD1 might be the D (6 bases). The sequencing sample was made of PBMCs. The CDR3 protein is CASSPQTGSLYYGYTF. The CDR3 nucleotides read TGCGCCAGCAGCCCGCAAACAGGGTCCCTCTACTATGGCTACACCTTC.